The 9 T cell receptor beta chains given below trace back to one sample, sequenced in a study of a mutant IDH1 vaccine in newly diagnosed glioma. Noted time point: week 47, end of study. Each dose delivered 300 ug of mutant IDH1 20-mer peptide subcutaneously with imiquimod. No antigen has been identified for these receptors. Clones were read by immunoSEQ multiplex PCR, and TCRdb kept only the in-frame ones, dropping some. The sample holds almost 95,000 clones; just under 90% are singletons and the top ten take around 0.73%. The source was PBMCs, collected from a glioma patient whose treatment included an IDH1 peptide vaccine. These receptors all stem from a woman aged 50 to 60 with glioma.

CDR3 protein: CAISESNGSSDTQYF. The CDR3 DNA sequence: TGTGCCATCAGTGAGTCCAACGGGAGTTCAGATACGCAGTATTTT. V and J are TRBV10-3 and TRBJ2-3, with D tentatively TRBD2 (6 bases). The V end lost 0 bases, the J end lost 4 bases, and 11 bases lay between the germline ends. Germline CDR1 is ENHRY and CDR2 is SYGVKD. The CDR3 is 15 residues long.

The V and J genes are TRBV19 and TRBJ1-5, with a tentative D call TRBD1 (5 bases). The CDR3 length is 16 residues. V lost 1 base, J lost 0 bases, and 10 bases lay in between. Per the germline V gene, CDR1 is LNHDA and CDR2 is SQIVND (reference sequence). This chain's CDR3 is CASSIVGAYSNQPQHF. DNA for the CDR3: TGTGCCAGTAGTATAGTAGGGGCTTATAGCAATCAGCCCCAGCATTTT.

V gene TRBV5-1 combines with J gene TRBJ2-3, with 9 bases fitting TRBD1. CDR3 length: 16 residues. Looked up from germline, CDR1 is SGHRS and CDR2 is YFSETQ. After removal of 4 bases from V and 3 bases from J, the junction contained 9 bases not matched to a gene. The CDR3: CASSPSRQGVTDTQYF. The CDR3 bases are TGCGCCAGCAGCCCAAGTAGACAGGGGGTTACAGATACGCAGTATTTT. Based on the CDR3 plus reference TRBV5-1 and TRBJ2-3, the full variable domain is KAGVTQTPRYLIKTRGQQVTLSCSPISGHRSVSWYQQTPGQGLQFLFEYFSETQRNKGNFPGRFSGRQFSNSRSEMNVSTLELGDSALYLCASSPSRQGVTDTQYFGPGTRLTVL.

The chain uses TRBV5-1 and TRBJ2-1; 12 nucleotides match TRBD2. Trimming at V came to 3 bases and at J to 5 bases, leaving 3 bases not matched to a gene. This CDR3 has 15 residues. Germline assignment: CDR1 SGHRS and CDR2 YFSETQ. The CDR3 loop reads CASSSLAGGDNEQFF. The CDR3 DNA reads as TGCGCCAGCAGCTCACTAGCGGGAGGCGACAATGAGCAGTTCTTC.

Comments on this clone: The sample holds other DNA sequences that translate to the same CDR3. This chain joins TRBV5-1 and TRBJ2-3; perhaps TRBD2 as D (5 bases). Per the germline V gene, CDR1 is SGHRS and CDR2 is YFSETQ. Trimming took off 0 bases at V and 3 bases at J, with 11 bases between the two ends. CDR3 length equals 15 residues. CDR3 sequence (DNA): TGCGCCAGCAGCTTGGGGACGGGATGGACAGATACGCAGTATTTT. It translates to CASSLGTGWTDTQYF.

Only a few counts were recorded for this clone. The V and J genes are TRBV28 and TRBJ1-1; D is unclear. CDR3 size: 13 residues. The V end was cut by 3 bases, the J end by 5 bases, with 10 bases between. The germline CDR1 and CDR2 sequences are MDHEN and SYDVKM. The CDR3 region has the DNA TGTGCCAGCAGTTTCTACAGCCTTACTGAAGCTTTCTTT. It translates to CASSFYSLTEAFF.

The chain has TRBV6-6 and TRBJ2-7, with a tentative D call TRBD1 (5 bases). The CDR3 sequence is 13 residues long. Trimming pared 6 bases from V and 5 bases from J, leaving 14 bases between. CDR1 is MNHNY and CDR2 is SVGAGI in the germline V gene (reference sequence). This CDR3 is CASRSSGINEQYF. DNA for the CDR3: TGTGCCAGCAGATCCTCAGGGATCAACGAGCAGTACTTC.

The chain combines TRBV7-9 with TRBJ2-1; TRBD2 matches 8 bases. The V segment lost 6 bases and the J segment 2 bases; nucleotides outside the gene matches: 6. Germline V lookup: CDR1 SEHNR, CDR2 FQNEAQ (reference sequence). This CDR3 contains 15 residues. CDR3 region: CASSPPGGAYNEQFF. Here the CDR3 DNA reads TGTGCCAGCAGTCCACCCGGGGGGGCCTACAATGAGCAGTTCTTC.

The chain has TRBV7-9 and TRBJ2-7; TRBD2 matches at 9 bases. Germline V gene data show CDR1 as SEHNR and CDR2 as FQNEAQ (reference sequence). CDR3 length: 16 amino acids. The V segment lost 2 bases and the J segment 7 bases; nucleotides outside the gene matches: 12. For the CDR3, the DNA is TGTGCCAGCAGCTTAACGCCTAGCGGGAACCTCATGGAGCAGTACTTC. It translates to CASSLTPSGNLMEQYF.